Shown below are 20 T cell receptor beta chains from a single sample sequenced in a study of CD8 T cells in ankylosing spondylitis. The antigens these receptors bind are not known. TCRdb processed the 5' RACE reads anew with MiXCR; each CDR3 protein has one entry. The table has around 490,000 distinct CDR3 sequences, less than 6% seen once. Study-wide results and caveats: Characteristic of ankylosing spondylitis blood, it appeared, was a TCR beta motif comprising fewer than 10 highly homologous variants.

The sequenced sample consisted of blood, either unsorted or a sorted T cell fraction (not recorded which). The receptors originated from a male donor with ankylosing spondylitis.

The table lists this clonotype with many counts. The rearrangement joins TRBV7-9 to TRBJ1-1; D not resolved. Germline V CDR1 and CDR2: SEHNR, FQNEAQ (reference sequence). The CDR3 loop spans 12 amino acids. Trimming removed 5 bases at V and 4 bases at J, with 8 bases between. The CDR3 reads CASSPGRTEAFF. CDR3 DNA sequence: TGTGCCAGCAGCCCCGGGCGCACTGAAGCTTTCTTT.

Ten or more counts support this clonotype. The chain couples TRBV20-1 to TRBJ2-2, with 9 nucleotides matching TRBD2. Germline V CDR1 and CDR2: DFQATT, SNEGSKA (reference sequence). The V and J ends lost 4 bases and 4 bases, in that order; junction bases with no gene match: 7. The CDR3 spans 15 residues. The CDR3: CSAIEWRGGTGELFF. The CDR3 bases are TGCAGTGCTATAGAATGGCGGGGGGGCACCGGGGAGCTGTTTTTT.

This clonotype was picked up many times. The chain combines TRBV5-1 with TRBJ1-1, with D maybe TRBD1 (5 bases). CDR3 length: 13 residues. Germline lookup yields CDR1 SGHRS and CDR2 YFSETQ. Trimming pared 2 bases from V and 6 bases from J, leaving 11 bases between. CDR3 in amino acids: CASSFGTAAEAFF. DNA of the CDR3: TGCGCCAGCAGCTTTGGGACGGCCGCTGAAGCTTTCTTT.

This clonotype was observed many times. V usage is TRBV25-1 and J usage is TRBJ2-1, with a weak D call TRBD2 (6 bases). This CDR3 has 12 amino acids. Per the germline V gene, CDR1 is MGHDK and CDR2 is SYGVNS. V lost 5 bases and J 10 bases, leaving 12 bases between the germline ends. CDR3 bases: TGTGCCAGCAGTCGGTGGGGGAGGGAGCAGTTCTTC. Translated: CASSRWGREQFF.

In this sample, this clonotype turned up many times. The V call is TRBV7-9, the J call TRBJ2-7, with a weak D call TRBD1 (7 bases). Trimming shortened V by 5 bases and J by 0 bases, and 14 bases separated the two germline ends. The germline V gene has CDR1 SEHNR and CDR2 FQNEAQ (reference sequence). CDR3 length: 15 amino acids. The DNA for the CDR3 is TGTGCCAGCAGCCTGCGGGACAGCAGCTCCTACGAGCAGTACTTC. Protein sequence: CASSLRDSSSYEQYF.

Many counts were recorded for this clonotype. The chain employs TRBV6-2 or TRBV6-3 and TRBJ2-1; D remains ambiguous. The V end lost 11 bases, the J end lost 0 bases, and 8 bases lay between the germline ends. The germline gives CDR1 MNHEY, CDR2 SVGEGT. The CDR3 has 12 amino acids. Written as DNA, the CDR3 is TGTGCCGTACAAAGCTCCTACAATGAGCAGTTCTTC. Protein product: CAVQSSYNEQFF.

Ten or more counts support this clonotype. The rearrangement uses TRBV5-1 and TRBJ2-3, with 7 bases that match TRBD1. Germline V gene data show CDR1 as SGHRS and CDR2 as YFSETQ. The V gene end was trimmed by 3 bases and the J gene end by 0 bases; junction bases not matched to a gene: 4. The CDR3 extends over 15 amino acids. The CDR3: CASSWTGVSTDTQYF. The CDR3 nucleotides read TGCGCCAGCAGCTGGACAGGAGTTAGCACAGATACGCAGTATTTT.

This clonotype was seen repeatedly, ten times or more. The CDR3 reads CSARGAPAGELFF. In DNA form, the CDR3 reads TGCAGTGCTAGAGGGGCTCCTGCCGGGGAGCTGTTTTTT. The chain combines TRBV20-1 with TRBJ2-2, with unresolved D. Trimming stripped 1 base from V and 6 bases from J, with 9 bases between. The germline V gene has CDR1 DFQATT and CDR2 SNEGSKA (reference sequence). This CDR3 is 13 amino acids long.

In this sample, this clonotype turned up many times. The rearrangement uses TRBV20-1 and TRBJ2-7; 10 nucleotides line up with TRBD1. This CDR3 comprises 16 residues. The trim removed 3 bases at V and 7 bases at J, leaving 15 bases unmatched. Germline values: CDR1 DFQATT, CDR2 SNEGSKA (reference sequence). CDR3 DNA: TGCAGTGCTAGTTTTATCCCCCGGGACAGGGGTAGGGAGCAGTACTTC. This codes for CSASFIPRDRGREQYF.

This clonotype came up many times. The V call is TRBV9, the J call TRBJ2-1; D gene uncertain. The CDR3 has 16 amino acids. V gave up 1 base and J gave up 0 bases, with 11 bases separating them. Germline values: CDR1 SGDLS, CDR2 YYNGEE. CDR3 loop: CASSVLSPRSYNEQFF. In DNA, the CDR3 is TGTGCCAGCAGCGTATTGTCACCTCGCTCCTACAATGAGCAGTTCTTC.

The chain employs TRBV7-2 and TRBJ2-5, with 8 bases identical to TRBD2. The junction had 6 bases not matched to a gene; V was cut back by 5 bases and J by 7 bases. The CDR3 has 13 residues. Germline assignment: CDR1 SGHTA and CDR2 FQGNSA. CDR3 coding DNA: TGTGCCAGCAGCAGGGGACTAGGTGGGACCCAGTACTTC. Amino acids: CASSRGLGGTQYF.

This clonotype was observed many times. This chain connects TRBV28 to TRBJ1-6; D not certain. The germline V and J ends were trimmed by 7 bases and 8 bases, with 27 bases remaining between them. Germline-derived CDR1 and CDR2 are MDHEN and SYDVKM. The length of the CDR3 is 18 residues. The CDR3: CASTRPTMGLVRYSPLHF. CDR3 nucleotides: TGTGCCAGCACCCGACCGACAATGGGGTTGGTTCGATATTCACCCCTCCACTTT.

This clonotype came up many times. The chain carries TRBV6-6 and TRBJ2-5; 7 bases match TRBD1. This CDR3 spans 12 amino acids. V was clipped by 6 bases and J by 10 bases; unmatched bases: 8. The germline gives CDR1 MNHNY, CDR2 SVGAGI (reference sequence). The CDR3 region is CASSGTVGIQYF. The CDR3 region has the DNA TGTGCCAGCAGCGGGACAGTTGGGATCCAGTACTTC.

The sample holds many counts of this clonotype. Written as DNA, the CDR3 is TGTGCCAGCAGGAGAGCACAGACCAGGGAAAACATTCAGTACTTC. Translated, it gives CASRRAQTRENIQYF. This chain links TRBV6-1 with TRBJ2-4, with D possibly matching TRBD1 (5 bases). The CDR3 length is 15 residues. Germline lookup yields CDR1 MNHNS and CDR2 SASEGT. V was trimmed by 6 bases and J by 5 bases, leaving 17 bases between them.

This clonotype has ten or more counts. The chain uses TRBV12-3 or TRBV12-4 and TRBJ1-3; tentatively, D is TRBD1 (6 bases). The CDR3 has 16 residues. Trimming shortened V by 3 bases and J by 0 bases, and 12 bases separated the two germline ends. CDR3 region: CASSFSGAHSGNTIYF. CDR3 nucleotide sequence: TGTGCCAGCAGTTTTTCAGGGGCCCACTCTGGAAACACCATATATTTT.

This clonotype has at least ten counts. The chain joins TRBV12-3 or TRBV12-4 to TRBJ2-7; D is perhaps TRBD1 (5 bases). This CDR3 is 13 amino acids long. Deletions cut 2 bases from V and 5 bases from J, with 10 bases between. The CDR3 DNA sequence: TGTGCCAGCAGTTTAACCAGGGCACACGAGCAGTACTTC. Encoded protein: CASSLTRAHEQYF.

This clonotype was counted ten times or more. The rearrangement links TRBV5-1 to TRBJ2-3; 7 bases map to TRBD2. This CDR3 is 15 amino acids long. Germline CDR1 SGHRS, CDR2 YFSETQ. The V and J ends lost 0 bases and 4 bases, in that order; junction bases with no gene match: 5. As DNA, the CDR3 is TGCGCCAGCAGCTTGGCCCCGGGGAGGGCAGATACGCAGTATTTT. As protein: CASSLAPGRADTQYF.

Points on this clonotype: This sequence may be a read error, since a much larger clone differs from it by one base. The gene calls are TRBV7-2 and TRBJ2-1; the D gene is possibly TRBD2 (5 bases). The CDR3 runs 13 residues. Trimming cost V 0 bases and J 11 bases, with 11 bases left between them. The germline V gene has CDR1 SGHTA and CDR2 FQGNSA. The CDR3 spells CASSLASGNQQFF. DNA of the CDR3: TGTGCCAGCAGCTTAGCTTCCGGGAATCAGCAGTTCTTC. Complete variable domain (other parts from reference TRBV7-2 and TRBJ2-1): GAGVSQSPSNKVTEKGKDVELRCDPISGHTALYWYRQSLGQGLEFLIYFQGNSAPDKSGLPSDRFSAERTGGSVSTLTIQRTQQEDSAVYLCASSLASGNQQFFGPGTRLTVL.

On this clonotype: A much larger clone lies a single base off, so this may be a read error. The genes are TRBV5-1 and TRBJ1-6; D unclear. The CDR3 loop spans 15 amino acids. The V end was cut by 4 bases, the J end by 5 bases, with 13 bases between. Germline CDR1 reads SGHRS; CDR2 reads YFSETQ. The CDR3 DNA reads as TGCGCCAGCAGCGTCTGGACGGATGATAATTCACCCCTCCACTTT. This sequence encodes CASSVWTDDNSPLHF.

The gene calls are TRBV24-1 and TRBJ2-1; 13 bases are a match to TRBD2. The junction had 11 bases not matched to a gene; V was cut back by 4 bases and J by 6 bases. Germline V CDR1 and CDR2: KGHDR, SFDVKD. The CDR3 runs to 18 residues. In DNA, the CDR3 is TGTGCCACCAGTGACCCCCTACGGACTAGCGGGAGAACCAATGAGCAGTTCTTC. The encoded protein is CATSDPLRTSGRTNEQFF.